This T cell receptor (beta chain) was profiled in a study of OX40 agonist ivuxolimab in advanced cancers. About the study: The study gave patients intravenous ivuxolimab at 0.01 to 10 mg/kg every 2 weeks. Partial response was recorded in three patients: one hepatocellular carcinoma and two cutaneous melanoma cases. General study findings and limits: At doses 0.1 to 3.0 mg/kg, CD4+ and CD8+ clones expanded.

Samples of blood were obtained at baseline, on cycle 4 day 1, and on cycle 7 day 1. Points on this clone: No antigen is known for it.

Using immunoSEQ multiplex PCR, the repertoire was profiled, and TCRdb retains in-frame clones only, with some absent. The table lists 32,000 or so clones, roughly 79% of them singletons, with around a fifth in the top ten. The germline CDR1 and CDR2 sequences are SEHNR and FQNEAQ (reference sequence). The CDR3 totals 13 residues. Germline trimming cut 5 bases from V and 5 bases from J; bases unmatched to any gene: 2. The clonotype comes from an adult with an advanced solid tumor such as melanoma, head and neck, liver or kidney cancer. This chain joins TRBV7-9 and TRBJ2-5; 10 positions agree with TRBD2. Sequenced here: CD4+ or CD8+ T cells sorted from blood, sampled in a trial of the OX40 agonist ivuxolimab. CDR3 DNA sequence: TGTGCCAGCAGCAGGACTAGCGGCGAGACCCAGTACTTC. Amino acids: CASSRTSGETQYF.